The rows below give T cell receptor beta chains drawn from one sample of a study of early T cells in non-severe SARS-CoV-2 infection. MiXCR, applied by TCRdb to the 5' RACE reads, yields one record per CDR3 protein. Seen here are tens of thousands of distinct CDR3 sequences, about 19% observed once, and the top ten hold 15% to 20%. The material was whole blood, obtained at baseline. Source of these receptors: an adult who was a healthcare worker with PCR-confirmed SARS-CoV-2 infection or an uninfected control (not recorded which). CDR3s include the opening cysteine and the closing phenylalanine or tryptophan. A D gene is named only where the DNA matches it firmly. Clone size is not always given. Where it is, it says once, few, many or a class for expanded clones.

abundance | j_gene | v_gene | d_gene | CDR3aa | CDR3nt
many | TRBJ1-4 | TRBV12-3/TRBV12-4 | TRBD1 | CASSAPTGPTKKLFF | TGTGCCAGCAGTGCCCCGACAGGGCCCACGAAAAAACTGTTTTTT
few | TRBJ1-1 | TRBV10-2 | NA | CASSESGVPEAFF | TGCGCCAGCAGTGAGTCGGGAGTCCCTGAAGCTTTCTTT
NA | TRBJ1-2 | TRBV10-3 | NA | CAISDFTYGYTF | TGTGCCATCAGTGATTTTACGTATGGCTACACCTTC
few | TRBJ2-3 | TRBV19 | NA | CASNQGAASTDTQYF | TGTGCCAGTAACCAGGGAGCGGCTAGCACAGATACGCAGTATTTT
many | TRBJ2-2 | TRBV12-3/TRBV12-4 | NA | CASSPIGELFF | TGTGCCAGCAGTCCTATCGGGGAGCTGTTTTTT
few | TRBJ2-3 | TRBV19 | TRBD2 | CASNGGSTDTQYF | TGTGCCAGTAACGGGGGGAGCACAGATACGCAGTATTTT
NA | TRBJ2-1 | TRBV6-5 | NA | CASSSPRGGWSYNEQFF | TGTGCCAGCAGTTCCCCGAGGGGGGGCTGGTCCTACAATGAGCAGTTCTTC
NA | TRBJ2-4 | TRBV6-6 | NA | CASSPGMAAKNIQYF | TGTGCCAGCAGTCCAGGGATGGCGGCCAAAAACATTCAGTACTTC
few | TRBJ1-2 | TRBV6-1 | NA | CASGPADWGYTF | TGTGCCAGTGGGCCAGCCGATTGGGGCTACACCTTC
once | TRBJ2-7 | TRBV20-1 | NA | CSANQGERQYF | TGCAGTGCTAACCAGGGTGAGAGGCAGTACTTC
NA | TRBJ1-2 | TRBV12-3/TRBV12-4 | NA | CASSVGLDGYTF | TGTGCCAGCAGCGTCGGACTGGATGGCTACACCTTC
NA | TRBJ1-3 | TRBV12-3/TRBV12-4 | NA | CASSSGTPGNTIYF | TGTGCCAGCAGTTCGGGGACCCCTGGAAACACCATATATTTT